These T cell receptor beta chains were read from a single sample in a study of cytomegalovirus exposure and HLA in healthy donors. The assay was immunoSEQ multiplex PCR, and TCRdb's table has in-frame clones only and misses some. This sample has 150,000 to 200,000 clones; approximately 84% occur once, and the top ten carry 4% to 6%. The material sequenced was PBMCs. The receptor set was obtained from a man younger than 35 in good health and CMV-seronegative. CDR3s include the opening cysteine and the closing phenylalanine or tryptophan. The order of the fields is J gene, V gene, CDR3 protein.

TRBJ2-3 | TRBV7-3 | CASSSAGGSAQYF
TRBJ2-7 | TRBV6-5 | CASSYSRLGLYEQYF
TRBJ1-1 | TRBV2 | CASSVQRLNTEAFF
TRBJ2-2 | TRBV25-1 | CASSESGTGRIGGELFF
TRBJ1-1 | TRBV28 | CASRSQGPEAFF
TRBJ2-7 | TRBV27 | CASREGVREQYF
TRBJ1-5 | TRBV18 | CASSSDNNQPQHF
TRBJ2-3 | TRBV6-5 | CASSYRRTGGTDTQYF
TRBJ2-3 | TRBV27 | CASKTSGRKSADTQYF
TRBJ2-5 | TRBV5-1 | CASSSRDVSGEETQYF
TRBJ2-7 | TRBV7-8 | CASSLVNRGGYEQYF
TRBJ1-1 | TRBV11-2 | CASRPGTQVNTEAFF
TRBJ1-6 | TRBV9 | CASSPTGGESPLHF
TRBJ2-1 | TRBV27 | CASTTDNEQFF
TRBJ2-1 | TRBV4-1 | CASSQETSGRTYNEQFF
TRBJ2-3 | TRBV28 | CASRLAGGPDTQYF
TRBJ1-2 | TRBV14 | CASSQDLSYGYTF
TRBJ1-5 | TRBV5-5 | CASSPETGWSNQPQHF
TRBJ1-1 | TRBV7-8 | CASSFGELTEAFF
TRBJ2-7 | TRBV9 | CASSAQLSPHEQYF
TRBJ2-5 | TRBV29-1 | CSVEGGPETQYF
TRBJ1-1 | TRBV2 | CASRIEDRGTEAFF
TRBJ1-2 | TRBV19 | CASSIGSGIGYGYTF
TRBJ1-6 | TRBV6-5 | CASSLVGSGDSPLHF